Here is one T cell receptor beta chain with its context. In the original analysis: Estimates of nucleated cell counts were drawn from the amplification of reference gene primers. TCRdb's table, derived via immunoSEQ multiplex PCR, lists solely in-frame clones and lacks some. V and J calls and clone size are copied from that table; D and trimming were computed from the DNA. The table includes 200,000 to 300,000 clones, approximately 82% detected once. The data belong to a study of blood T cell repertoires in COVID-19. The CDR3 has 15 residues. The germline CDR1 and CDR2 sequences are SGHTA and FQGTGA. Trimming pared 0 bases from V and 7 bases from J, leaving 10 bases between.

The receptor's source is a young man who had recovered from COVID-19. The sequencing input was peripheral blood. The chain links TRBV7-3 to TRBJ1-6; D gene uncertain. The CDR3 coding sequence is TGTGCCAGCAGCTTAACGTCTCAGGAAAATTCACCCCTCCACTTT. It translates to CASSLTSQENSPLHF.